This TCR beta chain originates from a study of response to subunit inactivated influenza vaccine. This clonotype was counted only a few times. Trimming removed 1 base at V and 2 bases at J, with 15 bases between. Per germline, CDR1 DFQATT and CDR2 SNEGSKA (reference sequence). This CDR3 spans 15 amino acids. A single record per CDR3 protein comes from TCRdb applying MiXCR to the RT-PCR reads. The sample contains about 540,000 distinct CDR3 sequences, 12% to 15% of which appear only once. The genes are TRBV20-1 and TRBJ2-7; perhaps D is TRBD1 or TRBD2 (5 bases each). This material consisted of PBMCs from blood, taken approximately 12 days after vaccination. The clonotype was recovered from a man aged 50-59 years who received an inactivated influenza vaccine. The CDR3 nucleotides are TGCAGTGCTAGAGGACGGCATTGGGGACCCTACGAGCAGTACTTC. This sequence encodes CSARGRHWGPYEQYF.